This paragraph reports one T cell receptor (beta chain). Its antigen is unknown. No much larger clone is present one base from it, and per-base qualities are unavailable. This sample stems from a study of cytomegalovirus exposure and HLA in healthy donors (TCRdb year 2017). Some background on the complete study: An earlier analysis of some 620 of the donors reported 276 Gb of sequence data and around 100 million unique TCR beta sequences obtained from about 179 million T cells. Roughly 300 gigabases of sequencing data and some 85 million unique TCR sequences were included in an early release covering around 650 HLA-typed donors. Of the 350 to 450 genotyped donors, 75% to 85% were placed in the genetic ancestry cluster associated with self-reported Caucasian donors. The aim of the study was to test whether cataloging public T cell receptors could identify signatures of past pathogen exposure. The study used immunosequencing to profile the T cell repertoires of hundreds of subjects and linked those repertoires to cytomegalovirus serostatus. A separate validation cohort of about 110 different subjects was used in addition to the approximately 610-subject first cohort. High-throughput TCR immunosequencing, statistical association of individual TCRs with disease status, and machine learning were combined to predict cytomegalovirus infection status. In a later analysis, previously published TCR beta repertoires from 600 to 850 donors were re-analyzed and high-resolution HLA genotyping was added so that TCR occurrence patterns could be studied. Rather than using new phenotypic data, the later analysis identified candidate immune exposures from TCR beta sequences and from how often those sequences occurred across donors. To decide whether each TCR beta V gene segment behaved as functional or pseudogenic, an earlier analysis of approximately 600 of the donors relied on high-throughput TCR beta sequencing. Alongside the repertoire data, information on donor age, sex, ethnicity and CMV serostatus was compiled. A later genetic analysis took genome-wide SNP genotypes for about 65% of the roughly 670 donors and used that subset as a discovery cohort. Every discovery cohort repertoire had been produced on one sequencing platform. Class I and class II HLA loci were covered by the typing at four-digit resolution. Typing coverage varied by locus: about 620-630 donors for A, B, C, DRB1 and DQB1; around 560 for DQA1; approximately 610 for DPA1; around 450 for DPB1. Roughly five DR-DQ haplotypes were handled as single units for association and clustering, since linkage in the cohort was strong. On average, roughly 250,000 unique TCR beta nucleotide sequences were sequenced per donor among 398 genotyped donors of the cohort, with roughly 20% of those sequences being non-productive.

The germline V gene specifies SNHLY as CDR1 and FYNNEI as CDR2. At the junction V is shortened by 6 bases and J by 8 bases; bases outside the gene matches: 6. The CDR3, from cysteine to phenylalanine, totals 13 residues. Left in the record is the CDR3 DNA by itself, 39 bases read in frame from the first base. The library was obtained by the immunoSEQ multiplex PCR assay. A mixture of 60 forward primers for TCR Vbeta segments and 13 reverse primers for TCR Jbeta segments was used in the multiplex PCR. Amplification of the CDR3 region of rearranged TCR beta genes was performed with a multiplex PCR assay on genomic DNA. On the Illumina HiSeq System, the amplified TCR beta libraries were sequenced as 87-base-pair reads. On the authors' methods: A later analysis tallied roughly 78 million unique TCR beta chains across the 550 to 850 repertoires, and about 10 million of those chains were shared by two or more donors. A nearest-neighbor algorithm error-corrected the raw reads and collapsed the reads into unique sequences, merging closely related sequences to remove PCR and sequencing errors. V, D and J gene segments were assigned by aligning CDR3 sequences to IMGT reference sequences. For a sequence to be retained, a match of at least six nucleotides to both a V gene segment and a J gene segment was required. Rearrangements were called productive when the CDR3 lacked stop codons and stayed in frame with V and J; all others were non-productive. CDR3 was defined by IMGT convention, running from the second conserved V-encoded cysteine to the conserved J-encoded phenylalanine. Sequences without an unambiguous match to a single V gene segment were excluded from the earlier analysis of about 600 of the donors. In an earlier analysis of several hundred of the donors, V segments were called functional above 56.7% productive rearrangements and were called segregating when the between-donor standard deviation exceeded 5%. To diagnose cytomegalovirus status from the catalog of TCR beta chain sequences, a statistical classification framework was built. A later analysis assigned V and J genes by comparing TCR nucleotide sequences with IMGT/GENE-DB human TR gene sequences. A later analysis assigned CDR3 sequences and most-parsimonious VDJ recombination scenarios with the TCRdist pipeline. A later analysis defined each TCR beta chain by its CDR3 amino acid sequence plus V-gene family, and excluded reads lacking a unique V-gene family. As a way to deal with suspected cross-contamination and a sequencing artifact, a later analysis dropped approximately 570 nucleotide sequences that were highly shared and had low generation probability. In a later analysis, a clonal expansion index was calculated for each public chain from normalized within-repertoire ranks of inferred template counts. In a later analysis, generation probabilities were computed with a VDJ recombination model fitted to out-of-frame rearrangements, and the resulting probabilities were checked against IGoR. In a later analysis, hypergeometric tests were used to score TCR-TCR, TCR-HLA and TCR-CMV co-occurrence, with a repertoire-size bias correction applied to TCR pairs. False discovery rates were estimated in a later analysis by permuting HLA or CMV assignments 20 times. In a later analysis, co-occurring TCRs were grouped using DBSCAN, and TCRdist sequence similarity was added for clustering within HLA-allele-positive subsets. Repertoires with fewer than 30,000 or more than 120,000 public chains were left out of co-occurrence clustering, as were five repertoires with anomalous nucleotide sharing. This is the immuneACCESS table as TCRdb keeps it, with only in-frame sequences that have V and J called. A part of the clones is gone; compared with another copy, unresolved V genes explain less than half, and the rest is unexplained. V and J calls and clone size are those listed in that table; D and trimming were worked out from the DNA. A total of 150,000 to 200,000 clones appear in this sample, approximately 75% of them only once. The ten largest clones take up around 1.9% of the sample.

The cohort consisted of approximately 690 healthy bone marrow donors. All cohort members were sampled while nominally healthy, although unrecorded immune exposures were likely present. The donor tested CMV seronegative, placing the donor among the 350 to 400 seronegative members of the cohort. Each donor provided a peripheral blood sample, and peripheral blood mononuclear cells were used for TCR beta sequencing. Genomic DNA extraction from the blood cell samples was performed with the Qiagen DNeasy Blood Extraction Kit. What the study reported, not specific to this receptor: In both the original and validation cohorts, the classifier was reported to diagnose cytomegalovirus status with high specificity and sensitivity. In a later analysis, several top co-occurrence clusters were reported to appear linked to parvovirus B19, influenza, CMV and Epstein-Barr virus. Only TCR beta chains were sequenced in this cohort, and the absence of alpha or paired-chain data limited detectable features. In a later analysis, about 17,000 TCR beta sequences were associated with specific HLA alleles at a false discovery rate of 0.05. Most CMV-associated TCR beta chains appeared to be HLA-restricted in a later analysis, and the HLA associations seemed to be driven largely by CMV exposure. HLA typing was unavailable for some donors at each locus, so association tests used only the typed subset. Because the 87-base-pair reads could not distinguish some IMGT-functional V segments, including TRBV6-2 and TRBV6-3, those segments were excluded. A cluster of highly shared sequence variants was judged likely to represent a technical artifact of the sequencing pipeline. A few of the identified cytomegalovirus-associated TCR beta chains were confirmed in vitro to be specific for cytomegalovirus antigens. Immune exposure information for the cohort was limited to CMV serostatus. The authors suggested that the approach could potentially be generalized to other disease states and immunological phenotypes. Most TCR sequences were observed very rarely across donors, whereas some public TCRs were present in many individuals. Compared with the roughly 670-donor mean, donors in an Asian-associated ancestry cluster had fewer N-insertions in productive TCRs, according to a later genetic analysis. Roughly uniform sequencing depth across donors was assumed in presence/absence analyses, although this assumption may not hold. Correlated functional status among segregating V segments might reflect linkage disequilibrium, but an unknown experimental factor could not be ruled out. When HLA alleles, especially DR and DQ, strongly co-occurred, TCR associations were difficult to assign to individual alleles. An earlier analysis of approximately 600 of the donors showed that most TCR beta V segments appeared in productive rearrangements either about 87% or about 30% of the time, which broadly matched IMGT annotations. In a later genetic analysis, a missense DCLRE1C variant was associated with V-gene and J-gene trimming of TCR beta chains, and the association was replicated in an independent cohort. A further reported finding was that TCR beta sequences accurately predicted the HLA-A and HLA-B alleles for most subjects in the first cohort. A later analysis found that HLA-associated TCR beta chains were more clonally expanded and had lower generation probabilities than equally common non-associated chains. The earlier analysis of around 600 of the donors excluded about 16 rarely observed V segments, including chromosome 9 orphons, because counts were too low. In a later analysis, the rate of TCR association differed among HLA loci, with DRB1 alleles having the most associated TCRs and HLA-C alleles having the fewest. In the study, roughly 160 TCR beta chains were listed as associated with cytomegalovirus.

This sequence originates from a woman between 18 and 30 years old in good health and CMV-seronegative. Input material: PBMCs. Recombination joined TRBV2 with TRBJ2-2; 7 nucleotides in the junction match TRBD1. The sequenced DNA is TGTGCCAGCAGGAACAGGGGCGCGGGGGAGCTGTTTTTT. The encoded protein is CASRNRGAGELFF. Extended through the reference TRBV2 and TRBJ2-2 proteins, this CDR3 yields the full variable domain: EPEVTQTPSHQVTQMGQEVILRCVPISNHLYFYWYRQILGQKVEFLVSFYNNEISEKSEIFDDQFSVERPDGSNFTLKIRSTKLEDSAMYFCASRNRGAGELFFGEGSRLTVL.